This TCR beta chain derives from a study of PD-L1 blockade in urothelial cancer listed by TCRdb under 2017. About the investigation overall: Therapy was started in the mid-2010s for all patients, and atezolizumab 1,200 mg was administered intravenously every 3 weeks. Twenty-five of 29 patients were males with bladder-origin urothelial cancer, and about 65% of the 29 reported a prior smoking history. An ECOG performance status of 0 or 1 was recorded for the patients, and 0 to 3 prior chemotherapy regimens had been received by the patients. Blood samples were analyzed at 3 weeks after treatment start (second dose) and at 6 weeks after treatment start. Blood samples yielded a median of roughly 150,000 T cells and some 80,000 unique TCRs, with median clonality approximately 0.08. An exploratory multi-omic analysis was conducted of the somatic, immune and clinical correlates of response to PD-L1 blockade with atezolizumab in urothelial cancer. Pretreatment tumor samples, along with matched peripheral blood collected serially before and after atezolizumab treatment, underwent TCR sequencing. Durable clinical benefit was defined as a progression-free survival longer than 6 months, and TCR features were additionally tested against progression-free survival and overall survival. In the same patients who had TCR sequencing, pretreatment tumors also underwent whole exome sequencing and RNA sequencing. Durable clinical benefit was achieved by nine patients and was not achieved by 20 patients. Pretreatment blood TCR-seq was available for around 29 patients, at least one posttreatment blood collection was obtained for some 24 patients, and tumor TCR-seq was available for some 24 patients.

Read against the paper, the sample's time point label means: pretreatment peripheral blood. A cohort of 25 to 30 patients with locally advanced or metastatic urothelial carcinoma, treated at Memorial Sloan Kettering on a trial protocol, was included. Peripheral blood mononuclear cells were collected pretreatment and during treatment, at between 1 and 8 total time points per patient. The Qiagen DNeasy Blood extraction kit was used to purify genomic DNA from total PBMCs and tumor samples. Collected pretreatment and during treatment, PBMCs were isolated and stored as previously described. In the case of this clone: The antigen it recognizes is unknown. It has no much larger one-base neighbor in the sample; base qualities were not kept.

Including the terminal cysteine and phenylalanine, the CDR3 comprises 15 residues. CDR3 DNA is the only sequence kept; it has 45 bases, read in frame from the first base. Per the germline V gene, SGHTA is the CDR1 and FQGNSA is the CDR2. V sheds 5 bases and J sheds 1 base, leaving 11 bases between their ends. General conclusions and limits of the study: Improved progression-free and overall survival was found to be associated with pretreatment peripheral blood TCR clonality below the median. Because the sample size was small (n ≈ 30) and many exploratory analyses were performed, the results are intended to be hypothesis-generating. Patients with durable benefit showed greater expansion of tumor-associated TCR clones in peripheral blood 3 weeks after starting treatment (n ≈ 21, p = 0.022).

Each PCR received spiked-in synthetic TCR analog templates so that absolute template abundance could be estimated from read counts. TCRbeta CDR3 regions were amplified from genomic DNA with bias-controlled V and J gene primers using the immunoSEQ assay. Rearranged TCRbeta segments were sequenced at approximately 20X coverage. As for the original processing: Clustering was used to correct sequencing errors, and CDR3s were annotated against IMGT so that V, D and J genes could be assigned. Downstream analyses used only productive TCRbeta rearrangements, leaving out any out-of-frame or stop-codon sequences. Clonality was calculated as one minus the Shannon entropy normalized by the log of the number of unique productive sequences. Clones differing between time points or between blood and tumor were identified using Fisher's exact test with Benjamini-Hochberg correction, with an adjusted p below 0.01 applied as the threshold. Drawn from immuneACCESS, this table holds only the in-frame rearrangements with V and J called that TCRdb kept. Clones are partly lost; checked studies trace under half to an unresolved V gene and leave the rest unexplained. V and J calls and clone size are as listed in that table; D and trimming were resolved from the DNA. For this sample there are over 30,000 clones; 84% appear just once. In total, the top ten clones hold around 14% of the sample.

The chain is encoded by TRBV7-2 joined to TRBJ2-2; tentative D gene TRBD1, with 6 bases matching. The TCR was taken from a man in his fifties or sixties with urothelial cancer. This specimen consisted of PBMCs, obtained around atezolizumab (anti-PD-L1) treatment. The DNA reads TGTGCCAGCAGCAAACGGACAGTGAACACCGGGGAGCTGTTTTTT. Its protein reads: CASSKRTVNTGELFF.